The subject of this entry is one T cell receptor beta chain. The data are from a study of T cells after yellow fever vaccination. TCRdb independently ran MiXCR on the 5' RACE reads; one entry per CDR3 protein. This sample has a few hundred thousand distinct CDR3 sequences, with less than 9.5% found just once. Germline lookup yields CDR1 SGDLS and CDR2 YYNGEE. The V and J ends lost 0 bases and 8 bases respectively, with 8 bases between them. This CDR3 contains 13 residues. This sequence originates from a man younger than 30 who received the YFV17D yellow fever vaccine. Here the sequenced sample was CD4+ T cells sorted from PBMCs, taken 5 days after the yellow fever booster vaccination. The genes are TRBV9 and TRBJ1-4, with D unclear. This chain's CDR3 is CASSVGSREKLFF. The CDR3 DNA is TGTGCCAGCAGCGTAGGCTCTAGGGAAAAACTGTTTTTT.